Each of the 29 T cell receptor beta chains below was sequenced from the same sample in a study of shared clonotypes between healthy human individuals. Only in-frame clones appear in the TCRdb table, and some are missing; sequencing was by immunoSEQ multiplex PCR. In the table there are 2,500,000 or so clones, around nine tenths of which are singletons. The sample consisted of naive CD4+ T cells sorted from blood. Subset specified: CD45RA+ positively selected. These receptor sequences come from a man between 18 and 35 years old in good health.

The V call is TRBV7-3, the J call TRBJ2-1; D ambiguous. CDR1 and CDR2 (germline): SGHTA, FQGTGA. This CDR3 region has 14 residues. Trimming stripped 1 base from V and 6 bases from J, with 10 bases between. CDR3 nucleotides: TGTGCCAGCAGCTTAATGGCCCCTGGCAATGAGCAGTTCTTC. Protein: CASSLMAPGNEQFF.

Notes on this clone: The same CDR3 arises from other DNA sequences in this sample as well. This chain's CDR3 is CASSPPPNTEAFF. The CDR3, as DNA: TGTGCCAGCTCACCACCGCCAAACACTGAAGCTTTCTTT. The chain uses TRBV18 and TRBJ1-1; no firm D call. V shed 0 bases and J shed 2 bases, with 4 bases lying between them. This CDR3 comprises 13 residues. Germline V gene data show CDR1 as KGHSH and CDR2 as LQKENI.

This clone was observed once. The chain carries TRBV4-1 and TRBJ2-7; 8 bases line up with TRBD1. J gave up 2 bases and V 6 bases, and 12 bases lay outside the gene matches. This CDR3 has 16 residues. Germline loops: CDR1 MGHRA, CDR2 YSYEKL. The CDR3 DNA sequence: TGCGCCAGCAGTCATACCGGGACAGGCGCTACCTACGAGCAGTACTTC. It translates to CASSHTGTGATYEQYF.

The chain joins TRBV10-2 to TRBJ2-1, with TRBD1 matching 7 bases. CDR1 and CDR2 (germline): WSHSY, SAAADI. With V trimmed by 6 bases and J by 6 bases, 8 bases remained unmatched. This CDR3 has 14 residues. This CDR3 is CASSGWWDSNEQFF. The CDR3 DNA follows: TGCGCCAGCAGCGGATGGTGGGACAGCAATGAGCAGTTCTTC.

This chain uses TRBV6-5 with TRBJ1-2, with D possibly being TRBD1 (6 bases). Trimming removed 7 bases from V and 2 bases from J, with 17 bases in between. The CDR3 totals 15 residues. CDR1 and CDR2 (germline): MNHEY, SVGAGI. The CDR3 here is CASKPGTSRNYGYTF. CDR3 coding DNA: TGTGCCAGCAAACCCGGGACATCTCGAAACTATGGCTACACCTTC.

The genes are TRBV6-1 and TRBJ1-4; 8 positions agree with TRBD1. Trimming removed 5 bases from V and 8 bases from J; junction bases left unmatched: 7. The CDR3 extends over 14 amino acids. Germline CDR1 reads MNHNS; CDR2 reads SASEGT. CDR3 loop: CASSQDRVEEKLFF. In DNA, the CDR3 is TGTGCCAGCAGTCAGGACAGGGTTGAGGAAAAACTGTTTTTT.

This sequence joins TRBV6-5 and TRBJ1-1; 7 bases map to TRBD1. J gave up 4 bases and V 6 bases, and 8 bases lay outside the gene matches. CDR3 size: 14 residues. Germline CDR1 and CDR2: MNHEY and SVGAGI. This CDR3 reads CASSLDRRGTEAFF. The CDR3 bases are TGTGCCAGCAGCTTGGACAGGAGGGGCACTGAAGCTTTCTTT.

To note about this clone: This specimen includes other DNA sequences encoding the same CDR3. This rearrangement joins TRBV5-1 to TRBJ2-7; 10 bases are a match to TRBD2. The CDR3 covers 15 residues. V lost 3 bases and J lost 3; bases outside the gene matches: 6. Germline CDR1 SGHRS, CDR2 YFSETQ. The CDR3 region has the DNA TGCGCCAGCAGCTCCCGGACTAGCGGAAGCTACGAGCAGTACTTC. The encoded protein is CASSSRTSGSYEQYF.

This clone was recorded only once. The chain couples TRBV7-2 to TRBJ2-5; the match to TRBD2 covers 7 bases. The junction had 7 bases not matched to a gene; V was cut back by 5 bases and J by 7 bases. Germline values: CDR1 SGHTA, CDR2 FQGNSA. The CDR3 extends over 13 amino acids. CDR3 nucleotide sequence: TGTGCCAGCAGCCTTACTAGCGTAGGGACCCAGTACTTC. Protein product: CASSLTSVGTQYF.

The V call is TRBV5-6, the J call TRBJ1-4; the match to TRBD1 covers 7 bases. The CDR3 runs to 15 residues. The germline V gene encodes CDR1 SGHDT and CDR2 YYEEEE. V gave up 7 bases and J gave up 8 bases; unmatched junction bases: 14. The DNA of the CDR3 is TGTGCCAGCCATAGGACAGGATTGAACCTGGAAAAACTGTTTTTT. As protein: CASHRTGLNLEKLFF.

This rearrangement joins TRBV11-3 to TRBJ2-7; D is undetermined. V was cut by 3 bases and J by 1 base, with 16 bases left in between. The CDR3 totals 16 residues. CDR1 and CDR2 from the germline V gene are SGHNT and YENEEA. The chain's CDR3 is CASSFSARYPSYEQYF. The CDR3 nucleotides are TGTGCCAGCAGCTTCTCTGCGCGGTATCCTTCCTACGAGCAGTACTTC.

This clone was observed a few times. At the DNA level, this CDR3 is encoded by other sequences in the same sample as well. V is TRBV6-4 and J is TRBJ1-1; a possible D gene is TRBD1 (5 bases). CDR3 length: 13 residues. Germline V gene sequence: CDR1 MRHNA, CDR2 SNTAGT. V was pared by 6 bases and J by 1 base, with 9 bases between. CDR3 sequence: CASSLGENTEAFF. CDR3 nucleotides: TGTGCCAGCAGCCTAGGGGAGAACACTGAAGCTTTCTTT.

The chain couples TRBV18 to TRBJ2-1; TRBD2 matches 10 bases. Germline V CDR1 and CDR2: KGHSH, LQKENI. The CDR3 has 17 amino acids. Germline trimming cut 0 bases from V and 4 bases from J; bases unmatched to any gene: 6. The CDR3 is CASSPPTSGVSYNEQFF. The DNA of the CDR3 is TGTGCCAGCTCACCACCTACTAGCGGGGTTAGTTACAATGAGCAGTTCTTC.

This clone was recorded only once. The chain recombines TRBV15 with TRBJ1-1; TRBD1 matches 7 bases. The CDR3 has 17 residues. Germline V gene lookup returns CDR1 LNHNV and CDR2 YYDKDF (reference sequence). The V segment lost 6 bases and the J segment 0 bases; nucleotides outside the gene matches: 13. CDR3 region: CATRSVQGWGMNTEAFF. As DNA, the CDR3 is TGTGCCACCAGGAGTGTACAGGGGTGGGGGATGAACACTGAAGCTTTCTTT.

The J gene is TRBJ1-1, the V gene TRBV2; D not certain. The CDR3 is 13 amino acids. Germline CDR1 SNHLY, CDR2 FYNNEI. Trimming pared 7 bases from V and 0 bases from J, leaving 9 bases between. CDR3 in amino acids: CASIQALNTEAFF. DNA for the CDR3: TGTGCCAGCATTCAGGCGTTGAACACTGAAGCTTTCTTT.

The CDR3 loop is CASRSGGADTQYF. The CDR3 DNA reads as TGCGCCAGCAGATCCGGCGGGGCAGATACGCAGTATTTT. The J gene is TRBJ2-3, the V gene TRBV5-1, with D possibly TRBD2 on 6 matching bases. The CDR3 covers 13 residues. V lost 5 bases, J lost 4 bases, and 11 bases lay in between. Germline V lookup: CDR1 SGHRS, CDR2 YFSETQ. Drawing the rest from reference TRBV5-1 and TRBJ2-3, the complete variable domain is KAGVTQTPRYLIKTRGQQVTLSCSPISGHRSVSWYQQTPGQGLQFLFEYFSETQRNKGNFPGRFSGRQFSNSRSEMNVSTLELGDSALYLCASRSGGADTQYFGPGTRLTVL.

DNA for the CDR3: TGCGCCAGCAGCCAAACATTCACTGGGGCCAACGTCCTGACTTTC. This gives the protein CASSQTFTGANVLTF. V is TRBV4-1 and J is TRBJ2-6; D ambiguous. V was trimmed by 2 bases and J by 2 bases, leaving 7 bases between them. The CDR3 runs 15 residues. The germline V gene encodes CDR1 MGHRA and CDR2 YSYEKL.

The rearrangement joins TRBV30 to TRBJ2-6; D might be TRBD1 (5 bases). Germline values: CDR1 GTSNPN, CDR2 SVGIG (reference sequence). The CDR3 is 16 amino acids. The V end lost 7 bases, the J end lost 0 bases, and 16 bases lay between the germline ends. CDR3 coding DNA: TGTGCCTTCTCGCTGGACATTACCTCTGGGGCCAACGTCCTGACTTTC. This encodes CAFSLDITSGANVLTF.

On this clone itself: The sample contains more than one DNA sequence encoding this CDR3. This chain links TRBV7-9 with TRBJ2-7; the D gene is possibly TRBD1 (5 bases). V was pared by 3 bases and J by 0 bases, with 9 bases between. Germline V gene sequence: CDR1 SEHNR, CDR2 FQNEAQ (reference sequence). This CDR3 is built from 14 residues. The CDR3 loop is CASSLGDSSYEQYF. The CDR3, as DNA: TGTGCCAGCAGCTTGGGTGACAGCTCCTACGAGCAGTACTTC.

The rearrangement joins TRBV5-1 to TRBJ1-2; D ambiguous. From germline, CDR1 is SGHRS and CDR2 YFSETQ. This CDR3 contains 14 residues. V lost 2 bases to trimming and J lost 0 bases, with 8 bases between them. CDR3 DNA: TGCGCCAGCAGCTTAAACGCAGCTAACTATGGCTACACCTTC. It yields the protein CASSLNAANYGYTF.

The CDR3: CASRPTGGAYEQYF. For the CDR3, the DNA is TGTGCCAGCAGGCCGACCGGGGGGGCCTACGAGCAGTACTTC. This chain uses TRBV6-5 with TRBJ2-7; TRBD2 aligns across 8 bases. Germline-derived CDR1 and CDR2 are MNHEY and SVGAGI. V shed 6 bases, J shed 2 bases, and the junction held 6 bases outside the gene matches. The CDR3 runs 14 residues.

The chain employs TRBV2 and TRBJ1-5; perhaps TRBD1 as D (5 bases). Germline V gene lookup returns CDR1 SNHLY and CDR2 FYNNEI. There are 14 residues in the CDR3. V was shortened by 7 bases and J by 11 bases, with 21 bases between the two germline ends. DNA of the CDR3: TGTGCCAGCAACCAGGAAGGTGGGGGTGTATCCCAGCATTTT. Translated: CASNQEGGGVSQHF.

The DNA for the CDR3 is TGTGCCAGCAGTTTAATGAAGGGTTTAGCTAATGAAAAACTGTTTTTT. Encoded protein: CASSLMKGLANEKLFF. The chain joins TRBV6-5 to TRBJ1-4, with D unclear. The CDR3 contains 16 residues. Germline loops: CDR1 MNHEY, CDR2 SVGAGI. Trimming took off 4 bases at V and 3 bases at J, with 15 bases between the two ends.

The rearrangement links TRBV6-1 to TRBJ1-4, with D tentatively TRBD1 (6 bases). Germline values: CDR1 MNHNS, CDR2 SASEGT. The CDR3 contains 15 residues. Deletions cut 1 base from V and 5 bases from J, with 11 bases between. The CDR3 is CASSEVPGVNEKLFF. The CDR3 DNA sequence: TGTGCCAGCAGTGAAGTCCCAGGGGTGAATGAAAAACTGTTTTTT.

The chain has TRBV7-8 and TRBJ2-7, with 8 bases identical to TRBD1. J was trimmed by 3 bases and V by 0 bases; bases with no gene match: 16. Germline loops: CDR1 SGHVS, CDR2 FQNEAQ. This CDR3 comprises 19 residues. The CDR3 protein is CASSLALAGGAGRIYEQYF. The DNA of the CDR3 is TGTGCCAGCAGCTTAGCGCTCGCAGGGGGCGCGGGTCGAATCTACGAGCAGTACTTC.

On this clone: Different DNA sequences within this sample yield the same CDR3. The chain couples TRBV4-1 to TRBJ2-7; no clear D. The V and J ends lost 1 base and 2 bases respectively, with 9 bases between them. Germline CDR1 MGHRA, CDR2 YSYEKL. This CDR3 contains 14 residues. The DNA of the CDR3 is TGCGCCAGCAGCCAAGTTCCAGGTCCCTACGAGCAGTACTTC. Translation gives CASSQVPGPYEQYF.

The rearrangement uses TRBV5-6 and TRBJ2-4, with D hard to call. Per germline, CDR1 SGHDT and CDR2 YYEEEE. Trimming removed 0 bases at V and 8 bases at J, with 9 bases between. This CDR3 region has 13 residues. Here the CDR3 reads CASSLGATYIQYF. CDR3 bases: TGTGCCAGCAGCTTGGGGGCGACATACATTCAGTACTTC.

This clone was counted a single time. The chain combines TRBV5-1 with TRBJ2-4, with 8 positions matching TRBD1. CDR1 and CDR2 from the germline V gene are SGHRS and YFSETQ. The V segment lost 1 base and the J segment 0 bases; nucleotides outside the gene matches: 3. The CDR3 length is 16 residues. Here the CDR3 reads CASSLQGTGAKNIQYF. For the CDR3, the DNA is TGCGCCAGCAGCTTGCAGGGGACAGGAGCCAAAAACATTCAGTACTTC.

This clone was seen more than once but under ten times. The chain combines TRBV2 with TRBJ2-2, with D perhaps assigned TRBD1 or TRBD2 (5 bases each). With 7 bases removed from V and 1 base from J, the gap between germline ends came to 16 bases. CDR3 size: 16 residues. Germline CDR1 SNHLY, CDR2 FYNNEI. The CDR3 region is CASTLGTGLNTGELFF. CDR3 bases: TGTGCCAGCACCTTGGGGACGGGTTTGAACACCGGGGAGCTGTTTTTT.